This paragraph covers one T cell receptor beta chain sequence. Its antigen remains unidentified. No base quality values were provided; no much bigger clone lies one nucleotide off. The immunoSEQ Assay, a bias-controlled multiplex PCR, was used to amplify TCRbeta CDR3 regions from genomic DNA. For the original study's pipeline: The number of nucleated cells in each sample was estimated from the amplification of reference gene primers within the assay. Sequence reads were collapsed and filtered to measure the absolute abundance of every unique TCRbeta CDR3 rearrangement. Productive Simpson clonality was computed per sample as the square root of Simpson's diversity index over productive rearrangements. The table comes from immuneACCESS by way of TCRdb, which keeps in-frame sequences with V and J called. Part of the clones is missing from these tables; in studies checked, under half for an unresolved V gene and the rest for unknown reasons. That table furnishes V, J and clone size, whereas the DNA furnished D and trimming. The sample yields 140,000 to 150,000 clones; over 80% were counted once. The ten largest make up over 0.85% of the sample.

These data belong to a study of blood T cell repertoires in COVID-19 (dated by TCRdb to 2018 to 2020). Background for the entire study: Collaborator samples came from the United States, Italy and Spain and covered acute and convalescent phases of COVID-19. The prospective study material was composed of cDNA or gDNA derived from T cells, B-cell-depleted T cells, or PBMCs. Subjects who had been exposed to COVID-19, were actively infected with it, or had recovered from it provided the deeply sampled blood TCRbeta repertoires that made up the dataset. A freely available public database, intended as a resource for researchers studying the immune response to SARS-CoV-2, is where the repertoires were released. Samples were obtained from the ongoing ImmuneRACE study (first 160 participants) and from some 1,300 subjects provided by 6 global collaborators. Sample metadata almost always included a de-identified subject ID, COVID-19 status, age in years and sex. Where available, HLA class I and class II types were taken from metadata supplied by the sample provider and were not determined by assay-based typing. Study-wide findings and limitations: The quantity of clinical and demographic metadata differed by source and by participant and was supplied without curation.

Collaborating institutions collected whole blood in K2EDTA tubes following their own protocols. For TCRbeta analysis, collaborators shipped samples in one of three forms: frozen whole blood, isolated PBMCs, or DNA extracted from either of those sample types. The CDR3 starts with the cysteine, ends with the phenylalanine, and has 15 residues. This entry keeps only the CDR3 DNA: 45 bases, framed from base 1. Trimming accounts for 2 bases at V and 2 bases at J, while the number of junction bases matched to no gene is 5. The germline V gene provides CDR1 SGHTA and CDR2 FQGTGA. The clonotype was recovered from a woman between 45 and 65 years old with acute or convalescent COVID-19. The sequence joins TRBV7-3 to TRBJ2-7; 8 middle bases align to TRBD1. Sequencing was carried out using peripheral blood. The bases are TGTGCCAGCAGCTTAGCAGGGGGCCTGACCTACGAGCAGTACTTC. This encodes CASSLAGGLTYEQYF.